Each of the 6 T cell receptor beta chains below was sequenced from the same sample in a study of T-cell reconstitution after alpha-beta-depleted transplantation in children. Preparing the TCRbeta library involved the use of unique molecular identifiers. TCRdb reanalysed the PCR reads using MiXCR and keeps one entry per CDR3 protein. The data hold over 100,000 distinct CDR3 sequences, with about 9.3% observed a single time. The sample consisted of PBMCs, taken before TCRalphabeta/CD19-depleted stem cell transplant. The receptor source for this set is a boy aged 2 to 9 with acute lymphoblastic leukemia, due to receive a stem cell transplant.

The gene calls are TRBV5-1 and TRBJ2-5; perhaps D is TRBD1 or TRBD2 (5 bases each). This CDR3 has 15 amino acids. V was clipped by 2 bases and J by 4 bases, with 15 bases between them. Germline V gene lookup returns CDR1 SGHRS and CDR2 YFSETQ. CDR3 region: CASSFGLVGRETQYF. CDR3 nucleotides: TGCGCCAGCAGCTTCGGTCTAGTGGGACGAGAGACCCAGTACTTC.

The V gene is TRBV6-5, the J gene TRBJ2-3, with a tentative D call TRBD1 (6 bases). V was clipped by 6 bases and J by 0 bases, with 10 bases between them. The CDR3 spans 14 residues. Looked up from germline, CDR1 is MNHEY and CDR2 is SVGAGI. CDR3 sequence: CASRGHLSTDTQYF. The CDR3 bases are TGTGCCAGCAGGGGACACCTCAGCACAGATACGCAGTATTTT.

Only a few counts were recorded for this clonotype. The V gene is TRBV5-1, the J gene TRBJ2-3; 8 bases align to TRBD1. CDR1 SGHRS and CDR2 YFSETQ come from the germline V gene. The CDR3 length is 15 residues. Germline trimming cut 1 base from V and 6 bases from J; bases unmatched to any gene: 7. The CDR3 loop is CASSLLMGDRDTQYF. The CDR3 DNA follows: TGCGCCAGCAGCTTGTTAATGGGGGACAGGGATACGCAGTATTTT.

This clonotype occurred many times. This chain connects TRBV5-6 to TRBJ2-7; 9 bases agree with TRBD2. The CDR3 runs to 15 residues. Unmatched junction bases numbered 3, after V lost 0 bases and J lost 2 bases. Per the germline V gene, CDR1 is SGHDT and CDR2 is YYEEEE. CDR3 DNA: TGTGCCAGCAGCTTGGGACTAGCGGAGGCCTACGAGCAGTACTTC. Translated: CASSLGLAEAYEQYF.

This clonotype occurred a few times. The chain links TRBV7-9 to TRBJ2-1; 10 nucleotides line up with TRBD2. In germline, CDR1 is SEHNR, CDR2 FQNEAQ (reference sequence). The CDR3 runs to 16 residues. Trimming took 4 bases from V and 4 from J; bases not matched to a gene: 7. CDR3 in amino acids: CASSSGTSDDYNEQFF. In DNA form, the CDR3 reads TGTGCCAGCAGCTCGGGGACTAGCGACGATTACAATGAGCAGTTCTTC.

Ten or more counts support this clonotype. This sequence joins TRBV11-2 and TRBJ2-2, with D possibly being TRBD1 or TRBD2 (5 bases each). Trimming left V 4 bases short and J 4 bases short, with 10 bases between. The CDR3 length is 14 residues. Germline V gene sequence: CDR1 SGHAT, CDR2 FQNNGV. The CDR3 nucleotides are TGTGCCAGCAGCTCCGGGACCATCACCGGGGAGCTGTTTTTT. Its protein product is CASSSGTITGELFF.